These 29 T cell receptor beta chains were all obtained from the same sample, sequenced in a study of T cell repertoires in cytomegalovirus infection. A single record per CDR3 protein comes from TCRdb applying MiXCR to the reads. The table shows around 200,000 distinct CDR3 sequences, with about a sixth occurring only once. Sequenced: CD8+ T cells from PBMCs. Source of these receptors: a human donor in good health (CMV status not recorded). Some clones in this sample may be carry-over from other donors' samples.

This clonotype came up a few times. The gene calls are TRBV7-2 and TRBJ2-3, with D possibly TRBD2 on 7 matching bases. Trimming shortened V by 1 base and J by 4 bases, and 15 bases separated the two germline ends. CDR3 length: 16 amino acids. CDR1 SGHTA and CDR2 FQGNSA come from the germline V gene. The CDR3 spells CASSLVWGGAADTQYF. CDR3 nucleotides: TGTGCCAGCAGCTTAGTTTGGGGGGGCGCCGCAGATACGCAGTATTTT.

V usage is TRBV20-1 and J usage is TRBJ1-2; 7 nucleotides match TRBD1. This CDR3 comprises 17 residues. The germline V gene encodes CDR1 DFQATT and CDR2 SNEGSKA (reference sequence). The V gene end was trimmed by 0 bases and the J gene end by 0 bases; junction bases not matched to a gene: 10. The CDR3 sequence: CSARDIETGTSNYGYTF. CDR3 nucleotide sequence: TGCAGTGCTAGAGATATCGAGACAGGGACCTCTAACTATGGCTACACCTTC.

V is TRBV7-8 and J is TRBJ1-4, with TRBD1 as a possible D gene (5 bases). Trimming removed 2 bases from V and 7 bases from J, with 11 bases in between. The CDR3 loop spans 14 amino acids. The germline V gene encodes CDR1 SGHVS and CDR2 FQNEAQ. CDR3 in amino acids: CASSLTGGGEKLFF. The CDR3 DNA reads TGTGCCAGCAGCTTAACGGGGGGAGGTGAAAAACTGTTTTTT.

This clonotype was counted between two and nine times. The chain has TRBV13 and TRBJ2-5; 13 positions agree with TRBD2. The CDR3 length is 16 residues. The germline gives CDR1 PRHDT, CDR2 FYEKMQ (reference sequence). V was clipped by 4 bases and J by 5 bases; unmatched bases: 7. As DNA, the CDR3 is TGTGCCAGCAGCTACACTAGCGGGGGGGCCGCGGAGACCCAGTACTTC. Translation gives CASSYTSGGAAETQYF. Filled out from reference TRBV13 and TRBJ2-5, the complete variable domain reads AAGVIQSPRHLIKEKRETATLKCYPIPRHDTVYWYQQGPGQDPQFLISFYEKMQSDKGSIPDRFSAQQFSDYHSELNMSSLELGDSALYFCASSYTSGGAAETQYFGPGTRLLVL.

The chain links TRBV7-2 to TRBJ1-1, with 9 bases lining up with TRBD1. The CDR3 loop spans 17 amino acids. Germline lookup yields CDR1 SGHTA and CDR2 FQGNSA. Losses at the gene ends were 3 bases for V and 1 base for J; bases not matched to a gene: 9. DNA of the CDR3: TGTGCCAGCAGCTTTACTACCGGGACAGGGCGGAACACTGAAGCTTTCTTT. Translated, it gives CASSFTTGTGRNTEAFF.

The CDR3 loop reads CASSVQGTYEQYF. The CDR3, as DNA: TGTGCCAGCAGTGTCCAGGGAACCTACGAGCAGTACTTC. The chain recombines TRBV28 with TRBJ2-7, with a tentative D call TRBD1 (5 bases). Trimming stripped 5 bases from V and 2 bases from J, with 10 bases between. The CDR3 totals 13 residues. The germline V gene has CDR1 MDHEN and CDR2 SYDVKM.

In this sample, this clonotype turned up a few times. The chain combines TRBV7-9 with TRBJ2-5; a weak D match, TRBD2 (5 bases). V dropped 3 bases and J dropped 2 bases, with 7 bases sitting between them. The germline CDR1 and CDR2 sequences are SEHNR and FQNEAQ (reference sequence). The CDR3 runs 13 residues. The CDR3 region has the DNA TGTGCCAGCAGCTTGGACTTTCAAGAGACCCAGTACTTC. Its protein is CASSLDFQETQYF.

At least ten counts were recorded for this clonotype. The CDR3 DNA sequence: TGTGCCAGCAATCCAAGGGGGCTTCCCTACAATGAGCAGTTCTTC. Its protein is CASNPRGLPYNEQFF. This chain joins TRBV7-2 and TRBJ2-1; 7 bases align to TRBD1. The CDR3 spans 15 residues. Germline loops: CDR1 SGHTA, CDR2 FQGNSA. With V trimmed by 7 bases and J by 2 bases, 8 bases remained unmatched. The entire variable domain, with the rest obtained from reference TRBV7-2 and TRBJ2-1, is as follows: GAGVSQSPSNKVTEKGKDVELRCDPISGHTALYWYRQSLGQGLEFLIYFQGNSAPDKSGLPSDRFSAERTGGSVSTLTIQRTQQEDSAVYLCASNPRGLPYNEQFFGPGTRLTVL.

The chain has TRBV7-9 and TRBJ2-2, with 8 bases matching TRBD1. CDR3 length: 15 amino acids. CDR1 and CDR2 (germline): SEHNR, FQNEAQ (reference sequence). The ends lost 4 bases at V and 5 bases at J; junction bases unmatched: 6. CDR3 in amino acids: CASSSDRGATGELFF. As DNA, the CDR3 is TGTGCCAGCAGCTCAGACAGGGGTGCGACCGGGGAGCTGTTTTTT.

This clonotype was seen more than once but under ten times. V usage is TRBV29-1 and J usage is TRBJ2-1; D is unresolved. Germline V lookup: CDR1 SQVTM, CDR2 ANQGSEA. The CDR3 totals 13 residues. With 1 base removed from V and 4 bases from J, the gap between germline ends came to 8 bases. CDR3 nucleotides: TGCAGCGTTGAAGTTAGGAATTACAATGAGCAGTTCTTC. Its translation is CSVEVRNYNEQFF.

Note on this clonotype: The junction shows a germline mismatch at one end, possibly a read error. The V and J genes are TRBV6-2 or TRBV6-3 and TRBJ2-2; D may be TRBD1 (6 bases). The CDR3 spans 14 residues. CDR1 and CDR2 (germline): MNHEY, SVGEGT. The chain's CDR3 is CARSSGVNTGELFF. CDR3 bases: TGTGCCCGCAGTTCAGGGGTTAACACCGGGGAGCTGTTTTTT.

This clonotype was counted only a few times. CDR3: CASTLGAGAHEQYF. CDR3 in DNA: TGTGCCAGCACCCTGGGAGCAGGGGCCCACGAGCAGTACTTC. J is TRBJ2-7 and V is TRBV28; tentatively, D is TRBD1 (6 bases). The germline V gene has CDR1 MDHEN and CDR2 SYDVKM. This CDR3 has 14 residues. V shed 7 bases and J shed 5 bases, with 18 bases lying between them. Full variable domain (rest looked up from reference TRBV28 and TRBJ2-7): DVKVTQSSRYLVKRTGEKVFLECVQDMDHENMFWYRQDPGLGLRLIYFSYDVKMKEKGDIPEGYSVSREKKERFSLILESASTNQTSMYLCASTLGAGAHEQYFGPGTRLTVT.

J is TRBJ1-5 and V is TRBV30; 10 bases are a match to TRBD1. Germline CDR1 reads GTSNPN; CDR2 reads SVGIG (reference sequence). The CDR3 is 16 amino acids. The V segment lost 3 bases and the J segment 5 bases; nucleotides outside the gene matches: 10. For the CDR3, the DNA is TGTGCCTGGAGCGTGTTGGGCGGGACAGGGGATCAGCCCCAGCATTTT. It yields the protein CAWSVLGGTGDQPQHF.

The gene calls are TRBV7-9 and TRBJ1-5; a possible D gene is TRBD1 (5 bases). Trimming removed 8 bases from V and 2 bases from J, with 7 bases in between. This CDR3 has 12 amino acids. In germline, CDR1 is SEHNR, CDR2 FQNEAQ (reference sequence). The CDR3 DNA is TGTGCCAGCGGCAGGGGCAATCAGCCCCAGCATTTT. This gives the protein CASGRGNQPQHF.

This rearrangement joins TRBV6-2 or TRBV6-3 to TRBJ2-6; 7 nucleotides match TRBD1. Trimming removed 8 bases from V and 1 base from J; junction bases left unmatched: 8. In germline, CDR1 is MNHEY, CDR2 SVGEGT. The CDR3 has 16 amino acids. CDR3 nucleotide sequence: TGTGCCAGCCTCCTGACAGGGTGGTCTGGGGCCAACGTCCTGACTTTC. This sequence encodes CASLLTGWSGANVLTF.

Only a few counts were recorded for this clonotype. The chain recombines TRBV6-2 or TRBV6-3 with TRBJ2-5, with 8 nucleotides matching TRBD2. This CDR3 region has 17 residues. Germline V gives CDR1 MNHEY, CDR2 SVGEGT. The V and J ends lost 2 bases and 2 bases, in that order; junction bases with no gene match: 10. The CDR3: CASSYPREGVGQETQYF. The CDR3, as DNA: TGTGCCAGCAGTTACCCCCGGGAGGGAGTGGGGCAAGAGACCCAGTACTTC.

The sample holds a few counts of this clonotype. The chain has TRBV28 and TRBJ2-7, with D perhaps TRBD1 (5 bases). V lost 4 bases, J lost 4 bases, and 17 bases lay in between. The germline V gene encodes CDR1 MDHEN and CDR2 SYDVKM. This CDR3 is 15 amino acids long. CDR3 DNA sequence: TGTGCCAGCAGTTCCCCGGGCCAGGGTCTTTACGAGCAGTACTTC. This codes for CASSSPGQGLYEQYF.

There are a few counts of this clonotype. The rearrangement joins TRBV29-1 to TRBJ2-1; no clear D gene. The CDR3 extends over 12 amino acids. Germline-derived CDR1 and CDR2 are SQVTM and ANQGSEA. V was cut by 0 bases and J by 4 bases, with 4 bases left in between. The CDR3 DNA reads as TGCAGCGTTGAAGATCAATACAATGAGCAGTTCTTC. Residues: CSVEDQYNEQFF.

V is TRBV14 and J is TRBJ1-4; 7 nucleotides match TRBD1. From germline, CDR1 is SGHDN and CDR2 FVKESK. V dropped 0 bases and J dropped 4; count of bases not matched to a gene: 11. The CDR3 is made up of 18 amino acids. CDR3 sequence reads: CASSQDPPWTGLNEKLFF. CDR3 DNA: TGTGCCAGCAGCCAAGATCCCCCTTGGACAGGTCTTAATGAAAAACTGTTTTTT.

This sequence joins TRBV10-3 and TRBJ2-3; tentatively, D is TRBD2 (7 bases). In germline, CDR1 is ENHRY, CDR2 SYGVKD. V was pared by 2 bases and J by 6 bases, with 15 bases between. The CDR3 runs 15 residues. The CDR3 region is CAISEKGGGGDTQYF. The DNA of the CDR3 is TGTGCCATCAGTGAGAAGGGGGGGGGCGGTGATACGCAGTATTTT.

This rearrangement joins TRBV20-1 to TRBJ2-3; 12 bases match TRBD2. Trimming at V came to 1 base and at J to 1 base, leaving 6 bases not matched to a gene. Germline V gene sequence: CDR1 DFQATT, CDR2 SNEGSKA (reference sequence). This CDR3 contains 17 residues. The CDR3 is CSARAPGLAGRTDTQYF. The CDR3 bases are TGCAGTGCTAGAGCCCCGGGACTAGCGGGTCGCACAGATACGCAGTATTTT.

This clonotype was recorded only once. V usage is TRBV14 and J usage is TRBJ2-1, with TRBD1 matching over 8 bases. With V trimmed by 7 bases and J by 7 bases, 9 bases remained unmatched. CDR1 and CDR2 (germline): SGHDN, FVKESK. This CDR3 has 14 residues. DNA for the CDR3: TGTGCCAGCAACGCCGGGACAGGAAGAAATGAGCAGTTCTTC. Encoded protein: CASNAGTGRNEQFF.

This clonotype qualifies as medium-sized. Here the CDR3 reads CASSAGNTDTQYF. DNA for the CDR3: TGTGCCAGCAGTGCGGGGAACACAGATACGCAGTATTTT. The gene calls are TRBV6-4 and TRBJ2-3; D might be TRBD2 (5 bases). This CDR3 spans 13 amino acids. The germline CDR1 and CDR2 sequences are MRHNA and SNTAGT. Trimming took 4 bases from V and 2 from J, leaving 7 bases between them.

This clonotype was detected only a few times. The V gene is TRBV12-3 or TRBV12-4, the J gene TRBJ1-2; TRBD1 might be the D (6 bases). The CDR3 spans 12 residues. Trimming stripped 6 bases from V and 6 bases from J, with 11 bases between. CDR3 sequence reads: CASRQGPHGYTF. In nucleotides, the CDR3 is TGTGCCAGCAGACAGGGCCCCCATGGCTACACCTTC.

This clonotype came up a few times. The chain links TRBV20-1 to TRBJ2-3, with 14 bases lining up with TRBD2. V shed 2 bases and J 0 bases; nucleotides not matched to a gene: 7. In germline, CDR1 is DFQATT, CDR2 SNEGSKA (reference sequence). The CDR3 sequence is 18 residues long. The CDR3 DNA reads TGCAGTGCTAGAAAGACTAGCGGGGGGGAACCTAGCACAGATACGCAGTATTTT. Protein sequence: CSARKTSGGEPSTDTQYF.

This rearrangement joins TRBV28 to TRBJ2-7; 8 nucleotides match TRBD2. The CDR3 is 15 amino acids. The germline V gene encodes CDR1 MDHEN and CDR2 SYDVKM. V shed 7 bases and J 6 bases; nucleotides not matched to a gene: 14. CDR3 amino acids: CASTLNSGGALEQYF. In DNA, the CDR3 is TGTGCCAGCACCCTTAATTCGGGGGGGGCGCTCGAGCAGTACTTC.

This clonotype showed up just a few times. V usage is TRBV7-8 and J usage is TRBJ2-4; TRBD2 aligns across 15 bases. The CDR3 spans 20 residues. J lost 0 bases, V lost 4 bases, and 10 bases had no gene match. Looked up from germline, CDR1 is SGHVS and CDR2 is FQNEAQ. In nucleotides, the CDR3 is TGTGCCAGCAGCTGGTTACCGGGACTAGCGGGGGGCCTAGCCAAAAACATTCAGTACTTC. Residues: CASSWLPGLAGGLAKNIQYF.

The V gene is TRBV7-9, the J gene TRBJ1-1, with D possibly matching TRBD1 (6 bases). Germline CDR1 is SEHNR and CDR2 is FQNEAQ (reference sequence). The CDR3 sequence is 14 residues long. V lost 5 bases to trimming and J lost 6 bases, with 16 bases between them. In DNA form, the CDR3 reads TGTGCCAGCAGCCCAGAATGGGGGGCCGCTGAAGCTTTCTTT. Residues: CASSPEWGAAEAFF.

This clonotype occurred a few times. The chain joins TRBV5-5 to TRBJ2-1; 7 bases line up with TRBD1. Unmatched junction bases numbered 2, after V lost 1 base and J lost 1 base. CDR1 and CDR2 (germline): SGHKS, YYEKEE (reference sequence). This CDR3 is 15 amino acids long. DNA of the CDR3: TGTGCCAGCAGCTTGCAACAGGGGTCCTACAATGAGCAGTTCTTC. Translated: CASSLQQGSYNEQFF.